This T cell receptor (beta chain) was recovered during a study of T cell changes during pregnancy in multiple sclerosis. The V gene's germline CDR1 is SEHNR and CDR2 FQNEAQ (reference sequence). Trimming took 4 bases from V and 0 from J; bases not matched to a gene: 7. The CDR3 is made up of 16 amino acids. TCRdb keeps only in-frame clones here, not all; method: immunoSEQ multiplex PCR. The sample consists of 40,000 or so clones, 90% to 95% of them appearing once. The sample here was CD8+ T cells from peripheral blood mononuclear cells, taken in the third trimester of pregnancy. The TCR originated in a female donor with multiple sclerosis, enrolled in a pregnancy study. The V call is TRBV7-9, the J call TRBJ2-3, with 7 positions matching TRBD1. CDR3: CASSSDRESSTDTQYF. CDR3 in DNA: TGTGCCAGCAGCTCTGACAGGGAGTCTAGCACAGATACGCAGTATTTT.